Reported below is one T cell receptor beta chain. Looked up from germline, CDR1 is MRHNA and CDR2 is SNTAGT. Trimming took off 5 bases at V and 1 base at J, with 11 bases between the two ends. The CDR3 runs 15 residues. Seattle patients were enrolled during active infection and followed longitudinally. Methods used by the authors: Reference gene primer amplification gave nucleated cell count estimates. Assay: immunoSEQ multiplex PCR; the TCRdb copy retains only in-frame clones and omits some. The D gene and trimming were derived from the DNA, and the V and J assignments and clone size from that table. The top ten clones hold approximately 12% of a sample with about 480,000 clones, approximately 88% of them seen once. The data originate from a study of blood T cell repertoires in COVID-19. Study information: Researchers got acute and convalescent COVID-19 samples from the United States, Italy and Spain. Sources were T cells, B-cell-depleted T cells, or PBMCs; the material itself was cDNA or gDNA.

The sequence was obtained from a woman between 45 and 60 years old with COVID-19, enrolled during active disease. The chain employs TRBV6-4 and TRBJ2-2; no reliable D call. What was sequenced was peripheral blood. Here the CDR3 DNA reads TGTGCCAGCAGTCTTGACTCATTGAACACCGGGGAGCTGTTTTTT. Protein: CASSLDSLNTGELFF.